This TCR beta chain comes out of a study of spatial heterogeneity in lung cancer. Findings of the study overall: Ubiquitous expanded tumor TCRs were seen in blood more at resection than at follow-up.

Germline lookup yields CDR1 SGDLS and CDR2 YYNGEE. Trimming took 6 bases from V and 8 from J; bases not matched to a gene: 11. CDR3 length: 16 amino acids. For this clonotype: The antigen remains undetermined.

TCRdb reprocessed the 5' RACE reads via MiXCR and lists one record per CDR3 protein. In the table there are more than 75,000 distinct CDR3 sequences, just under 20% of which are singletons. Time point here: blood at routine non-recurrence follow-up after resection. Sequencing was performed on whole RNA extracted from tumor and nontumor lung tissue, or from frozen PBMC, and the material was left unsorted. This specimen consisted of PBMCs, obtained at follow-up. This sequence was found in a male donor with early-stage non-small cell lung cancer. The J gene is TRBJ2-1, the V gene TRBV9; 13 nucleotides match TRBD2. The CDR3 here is CASTLQTSGGRHEQFF. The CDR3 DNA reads TGTGCCAGCACCCTCCAGACTAGCGGGGGGAGGCATGAGCAGTTCTTC. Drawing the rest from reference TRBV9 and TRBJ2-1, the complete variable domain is DSGVTQTPKHLITATGQRVTLRCSPRSGDLSVYWYQQSLDQGLQFLIQYYNGEERAKGNILERFSAQQFPDLHSELNLSSLELGDSALYFCASTLQTSGGRHEQFFGPGTRLTVL.